These 20 T cell receptor beta chains were all obtained from the same sample, sequenced in a study of T-cell memory formation after mild COVID-19. From the 5' RACE reads, TCRdb called clonotypes with MiXCR, one entry per CDR3 protein. The sample includes more than 200,000 distinct CDR3 sequences, less than 20% seen only once; the top ten take roughly 3.6%. What was sequenced was PBMCs or a T cell subset sorted from them (not recorded which). All receptors derive from a man aged 18 to 35 who had mild COVID-19 (a few samples of this study predate the infection). Cell type and time point are not known.

This clonotype has more than one count but fewer than ten. The rearrangement links TRBV12-3 or TRBV12-4 to TRBJ2-5, with 7 bases fitting TRBD2. After removal of 4 bases from V and 2 bases from J, the junction contained 7 bases not matched to a gene. This CDR3 spans 15 amino acids. The CDR3 spells CASSYAGTMQETQYF. CDR3 coding DNA: TGTGCCAGCAGTTATGCCGGGACTATGCAAGAGACCCAGTACTTC.

This clonotype was detected many times. This chain's CDR3 is CSARYGQQNTEAFF. The CDR3 DNA follows: TGCAGTGCTAGATATGGACAGCAGAACACTGAAGCTTTCTTT. The chain couples TRBV20-1 to TRBJ1-1, with a tentative D call TRBD1 (6 bases). The CDR3 sequence is 14 residues long. CDR1 is DFQATT and CDR2 is SNEGSKA in the germline V gene (reference sequence). V lost 2 bases to trimming and J lost 1 base, with 11 bases between them.

This clonotype was observed a few times. The chain is built from TRBV4-3 and TRBJ2-2, with D unclear. Germline V CDR1 and CDR2: LGHNA, YSLEER. V was clipped by 0 bases and J by 4 bases, with 6 bases between them. This CDR3 has 14 amino acids. The CDR3 bases are TGCGCCAGCAGCCAAGAGGCCCGCACCGGGGAGCTGTTTTTT. Amino acids: CASSQEARTGELFF.

The chain couples TRBV20-1 to TRBJ2-3; 10 bases fit TRBD1. Germline values: CDR1 DFQATT, CDR2 SNEGSKA (reference sequence). The length of the CDR3 is 15 residues. The V segment lost 4 bases and the J segment 6 bases; nucleotides outside the gene matches: 10. This CDR3 reads CSANTRDRGGDTQYF. In DNA, the CDR3 is TGCAGTGCTAACACCCGGGACAGGGGTGGGGATACGCAGTATTTT.

V is TRBV18 and J is TRBJ1-1; 7 nucleotides match TRBD1. The germline gives CDR1 KGHSH, CDR2 LQKENI. CDR3 length equals 16 residues. V shed 2 bases, J shed 0 bases, and the junction held 6 bases outside the gene matches. CDR3 DNA: TGTGCCAGCTCACCAGTGGGACAGACCCTGAACACTGAAGCTTTCTTT. Its protein is CASSPVGQTLNTEAFF.

The rearrangement links TRBV5-5 to TRBJ1-4; D unresolved. The length of the CDR3 is 13 residues. The germline V gene encodes CDR1 SGHKS and CDR2 YYEKEE (reference sequence). V lost 3 bases, J lost 8 bases, and 11 bases lay in between. Here the CDR3 reads CASSWGLEEKLFF. In nucleotides, the CDR3 is TGTGCCAGCAGCTGGGGTCTGGAGGAAAAACTGTTTTTT.

The rearrangement joins TRBV7-2 to TRBJ1-2; no clear D gene. Trimming left V 5 bases short and J 4 bases short, with 20 bases between. The CDR3 consists of 16 residues. Germline V lookup: CDR1 SGHTA, CDR2 FQGNSA. The CDR3: CASSLTRDLFLYGYTF. The DNA for the CDR3 is TGTGCCAGCAGCCTCACACGAGACCTCTTCCTCTATGGCTACACCTTC. The full variable domain, rest sourced from reference TRBV7-2 and TRBJ1-2, is GAGVSQSPSNKVTEKGKDVELRCDPISGHTALYWYRQSLGQGLEFLIYFQGNSAPDKSGLPSDRFSAERTGGSVSTLTIQRTQQEDSAVYLCASSLTRDLFLYGYTFGSGTRLTVV.

This clonotype showed up just a few times. This chain connects TRBV9 to TRBJ2-3; D unclear. The germline V and J ends were trimmed by 0 bases and 6 bases, with 14 bases remaining between them. Per germline, CDR1 SGDLS and CDR2 YYNGEE. The CDR3 loop spans 15 amino acids. CDR3 DNA: TGTGCCAGCAGCGTAGGTATTGTTGTTGGTGATACGCAGTATTTT. Its protein is CASSVGIVVGDTQYF. Full variable domain (outside the CDR3, taken from reference TRBV9 and TRBJ2-3): DSGVTQTPKHLITATGQRVTLRCSPRSGDLSVYWYQQSLDQGLQFLIQYYNGEERAKGNILERFSAQQFPDLHSELNLSSLELGDSALYFCASSVGIVVGDTQYFGPGTRLTVL.

The CDR3 nucleotides are TGTGCCAGCAGCAAGACCCCCACAGATACGCAGTATTTT. Translating gives CASSKTPTDTQYF. The rearrangement joins TRBV5-6 to TRBJ2-3; D gene unclear. The length of the CDR3 is 13 residues. CDR1 is SGHDT and CDR2 is YYEEEE in the germline V gene. Between the trimmed V and J ends, which lost 4 bases and 2 bases, there was a span of 8 bases.

The chain combines TRBV5-1 with TRBJ2-3, with no clear D. This CDR3 has 13 amino acids. V lost 6 bases and J 3 bases, leaving 11 bases between the germline ends. Germline assignment: CDR1 SGHRS and CDR2 YFSETQ. The CDR3 DNA follows: TGCGCCAGCAAACCGAGTGGAACAGATACGCAGTATTTT. Its protein is CASKPSGTDTQYF.

This sequence joins TRBV7-2 and TRBJ2-5; 7 bases line up with TRBD1. This CDR3 region has 14 residues. Losses at the gene ends were 5 bases for V and 4 bases for J; bases not matched to a gene: 7. In germline, CDR1 is SGHTA, CDR2 FQGNSA. The CDR3 nucleotides are TGTGCCAGCAGCCGTCAGGGGGTAGGAGAGACCCAGTACTTC. It is translated as CASSRQGVGETQYF.

This clonotype has more than one count but fewer than ten. The V and J genes are TRBV6-5 and TRBJ2-2, with 7 bases aligning to TRBD2. Looked up from germline, CDR1 is MNHEY and CDR2 is SVGAGI. The V segment lost 6 bases and the J segment 3 bases; nucleotides outside the gene matches: 4. The CDR3 has 14 residues. CDR3 sequence (DNA): TGTGCCAGCAGACTACGGGGGGACACCGGGGAGCTGTTTTTT. Its protein product is CASRLRGDTGELFF.

J is TRBJ2-5 and V is TRBV24-1; D not resolved. Deletions cut 3 bases from V and 5 bases from J, with 6 bases between. Germline loops: CDR1 KGHDR, CDR2 SFDVKD. The CDR3 length is 12 residues. CDR3 sequence: CATSDERETQYF. CDR3 bases: TGTGCCACCAGTGATGAGAGGGAGACCCAGTACTTC.

The chain carries TRBV29-1 and TRBJ2-5; D is tentatively TRBD1 or TRBD2 (5 bases each). Deletions cut 0 bases from V and 4 bases from J, with 9 bases between. The V gene's germline CDR1 is SQVTM and CDR2 ANQGSEA. The CDR3 is made up of 13 amino acids. The CDR3 loop reads CSVEDQRGETQYF. The CDR3 DNA follows: TGCAGCGTTGAAGATCAGAGGGGAGAGACCCAGTACTTC.

The table lists this clonotype with many counts. The V and J genes are TRBV5-1 and TRBJ2-3; 13 bases are a match to TRBD2. Unmatched junction bases numbered 2, after V lost 4 bases and J lost 0 bases. CDR1 SGHRS and CDR2 YFSETQ come from the germline V gene. CDR3 length: 16 residues. The CDR3 coding sequence is TGCGCCAGCAGCCCGGGACTAGCGGGAAGCACAGATACGCAGTATTTT. This sequence encodes CASSPGLAGSTDTQYF. The full variable domain, rest sourced from reference TRBV5-1 and TRBJ2-3, is KAGVTQTPRYLIKTRGQQVTLSCSPISGHRSVSWYQQTPGQGLQFLFEYFSETQRNKGNFPGRFSGRQFSNSRSEMNVSTLELGDSALYLCASSPGLAGSTDTQYFGPGTRLTVL.

This clonotype was seen more than once but under ten times. The V and J genes are TRBV5-1 and TRBJ2-1; TRBD2 matches at 7 bases. This CDR3 contains 14 residues. Losses at the gene ends were 4 bases for V and 5 bases for J; bases not matched to a gene: 6. CDR1 is SGHRS, CDR2 YFSETQ, per germline. The CDR3 DNA follows: TGCGCCAGCAGCCGGGAAGGGACTAACAATGAGCAGTTCTTC. Encoded protein: CASSREGTNNEQFF.

The CDR3 loop reads CASSLGTRVDYGYTF. The CDR3 DNA follows: TGTGCCAGCAGCTTAGGGACTAGGGTGGACTATGGCTACACCTTC. The chain carries TRBV7-2 and TRBJ1-2; D ambiguous. Trimming shortened V by 1 base and J by 3 bases, and 12 bases separated the two germline ends. CDR1 is SGHTA and CDR2 is FQGNSA in the germline V gene. There are 15 residues in the CDR3.

The chain couples TRBV3-2 to TRBJ2-5; the DNA was not compared with TRBD2, the D call given in the table. TRBV3-2 is deemed a pseudogene. The CDR3 runs 14 residues. The CDR3 here is CASRGLLLQETQYF. The CDR3 region has the DNA TGTGCCAGCAGGGGCCTCCTCCTTCAAGAGACCCAGTACTTC.

V and J are TRBV18 and TRBJ1-5; 7 bases are shared with TRBD1. The CDR3 covers 14 residues. Losses at the gene ends were 6 bases for V and 7 bases for J; bases not matched to a gene: 9. Germline V gene lookup returns CDR1 KGHSH and CDR2 LQKENI. CDR3 in DNA: TGTGCCAGCTCCGAGGCAGGGGGTAGGCAGCCCCAGCATTTT. Encoded protein: CASSEAGGRQPQHF.

This clonotype was seen many times. This rearrangement joins TRBV6-2 or TRBV6-3 to TRBJ2-7; 7 nucleotides line up with TRBD1. The germline CDR1 and CDR2 sequences are MNHEY and SVGEGT. Trimming took 0 bases from V and 6 from J; bases not matched to a gene: 8. This CDR3 contains 15 residues. Here the CDR3 DNA reads TGTGCCAGCAGTTACTCCCCTAAAGGGGGCATCGAGCAGTACGTC. Protein sequence: CASSYSPKGGIEQYV.